Sequencing of this T cell receptor beta chain was carried out in a study of control samples from healthy donors and cancer patients. The protocol was immunoSEQ multiplex PCR, while the TCRdb copy is restricted to in-frame clones and leaves out a portion. This sample has about 170,000 clones, with 91% found just once. V was shortened by 2 bases and J by 4 bases, with 8 bases between the two germline ends. Germline loops: CDR1 SNHLY, CDR2 FYNNEI. The CDR3 sequence is 13 residues long. This clonotype was sampled from a woman aged 25 to 45 in good health. Sequenced input: blood. This chain joins TRBV2 and TRBJ1-2, with D uncertain. Written as DNA, the CDR3 is TGTGCCAGCAGTGAACGGGCGGTCTATGGCTACACCTTC. It is translated as CASSERAVYGYTF.